One and the same sample provided the 7 T cell receptor beta chains below, sequenced in a study of vaccination and CD4 T cells after COVID-19. The Oncomine TCR Beta short-read assay generated sequence data from the DNA of cultured CD4+ T cells. From the PCR reads, TCRdb called clonotypes with MiXCR, one entry per CDR3 protein. Of more than 9,000 distinct CDR3 sequences listed, around three quarters are singletons. The treatment is: approximately 11-day PBMC culture with coronavirus spike peptide pools or control peptides (ViraFEST assay). These receptors have no identified antigens. Sequencing was done on a sample of CD4+ T cells from blood, cultured in vitro. The receptor set was obtained from a human donor who had recovered from COVID-19.

This clonotype has just one count. V is TRBV30 and J is TRBJ2-7, with D perhaps TRBD1 or TRBD2 (5 bases each). The V gene's germline CDR1 is GTSNPN and CDR2 SVGIG (reference sequence). The CDR3 contains 14 residues. V was cut by 2 bases and J by 3 bases, with 14 bases left in between. The CDR3 region is CAWSSWDGYYEQYF. CDR3 sequence (DNA): TGTGCCTGGAGTTCCTGGGACGGTTACTACGAGCAGTACTTC.

The CDR3 DNA sequence: TGTGCCAGCAGCCCCGGGACAGTCAACACTGAAGCTTTCTTT. Amino acids: CASSPGTVNTEAFF. The gene calls are TRBV6-1 and TRBJ1-1; 7 bases line up with TRBD1. V was clipped by 6 bases and J by 2 bases; unmatched bases: 6. CDR3 size: 14 residues. Germline CDR1 reads MNHNS; CDR2 reads SASEGT.

The chain carries TRBV6-1 and TRBJ2-2, with 9 bases aligning to TRBD1. Germline V gene data show CDR1 as MNHNS and CDR2 as SASEGT. The V segment lost 6 bases and the J segment 3 bases; nucleotides outside the gene matches: 5. The CDR3 loop spans 15 amino acids. The CDR3, as DNA: TGTGCCAGCAGACCGGGACAGGGATACACCGGGGAGCTGTTTTTT. The encoded protein is CASRPGQGYTGELFF.

The chain uses TRBV14 and TRBJ2-1, with TRBD2 matching over 8 bases. Germline assignment: CDR1 SGHDN and CDR2 FVKESK. Unmatched junction bases numbered 12, after V lost 3 bases and J lost 5 bases. The CDR3 is made up of 17 amino acids. The CDR3 sequence is CASSHSLGTSFNNEQFF. CDR3 coding DNA: TGTGCCAGCAGCCATTCATTGGGGACTAGTTTCAACAATGAGCAGTTCTTC.

The sample holds a few counts of this clonotype. The chain employs TRBV20-1 and TRBJ2-2; 12 nucleotides align to TRBD2. The ends lost 6 bases at V and 5 bases at J; junction bases unmatched: 7. This CDR3 has 15 residues. The germline V gene encodes CDR1 DFQATT and CDR2 SNEGSKA (reference sequence). The DNA for the CDR3 is TGCAGTGCCCCTGGACTAGCGGGGTTAACCGGGGAGCTGTTTTTT. This translates into CSAPGLAGLTGELFF.

The sample holds a few counts of this clonotype. This rearrangement joins TRBV6-1 to TRBJ2-7; D is possibly TRBD2 (6 bases). Per germline, CDR1 MNHNS and CDR2 SASEGT. The CDR3 runs to 15 residues. Trimming took 6 bases from V and 9 from J, leaving 24 bases between them. CDR3 protein: CASSPSGGSLQGQYF. CDR3 nucleotides: TGTGCCAGCAGCCCATCCGGGGGATCCCTCCAAGGGCAGTACTTC.

The rearrangement links TRBV25-1 to TRBJ2-3; 9 positions match TRBD2. V lost 3 bases and J lost 1; bases outside the gene matches: 2. The CDR3 totals 15 residues. Looked up from germline, CDR1 is MGHDK and CDR2 is SYGVNS. The DNA of the CDR3 is TGTGCCAGCAGTGAGACTAGCGGAGGCACAGATACGCAGTATTTT. Translation gives CASSETSGGTDTQYF. Drawing the rest from reference TRBV25-1 and TRBJ2-3, the complete variable domain is EADIYQTPRYLVIGTGKKITLECSQTMGHDKMYWYQQDPGMELHLIHYSYGVNSTEKGDLSSESTVSRIRTEHFPLTLESARPSHTSQYLCASSETSGGTDTQYFGPGTRLTVL.